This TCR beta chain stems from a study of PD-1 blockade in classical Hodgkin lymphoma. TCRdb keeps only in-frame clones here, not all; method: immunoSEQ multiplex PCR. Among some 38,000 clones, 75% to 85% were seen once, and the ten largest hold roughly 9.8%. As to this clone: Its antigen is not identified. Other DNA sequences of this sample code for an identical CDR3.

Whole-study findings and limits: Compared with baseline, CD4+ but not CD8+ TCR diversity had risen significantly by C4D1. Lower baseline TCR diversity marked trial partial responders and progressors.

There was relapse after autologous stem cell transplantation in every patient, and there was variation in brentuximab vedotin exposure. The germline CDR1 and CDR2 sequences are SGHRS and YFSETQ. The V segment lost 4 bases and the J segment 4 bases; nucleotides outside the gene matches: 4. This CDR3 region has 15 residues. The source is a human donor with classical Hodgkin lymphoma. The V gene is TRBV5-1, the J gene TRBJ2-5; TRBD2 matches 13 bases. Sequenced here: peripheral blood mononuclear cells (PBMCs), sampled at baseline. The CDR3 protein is CASSLGLAGVETQYF. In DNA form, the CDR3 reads TGCGCCAGCAGCCTAGGACTAGCGGGAGTAGAGACCCAGTACTTC. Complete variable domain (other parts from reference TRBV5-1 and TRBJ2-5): KAGVTQTPRYLIKTRGQQVTLSCSPISGHRSVSWYQQTPGQGLQFLFEYFSETQRNKGNFPGRFSGRQFSNSRSEMNVSTLELGDSALYLCASSLGLAGVETQYFGPGTRLLVL.